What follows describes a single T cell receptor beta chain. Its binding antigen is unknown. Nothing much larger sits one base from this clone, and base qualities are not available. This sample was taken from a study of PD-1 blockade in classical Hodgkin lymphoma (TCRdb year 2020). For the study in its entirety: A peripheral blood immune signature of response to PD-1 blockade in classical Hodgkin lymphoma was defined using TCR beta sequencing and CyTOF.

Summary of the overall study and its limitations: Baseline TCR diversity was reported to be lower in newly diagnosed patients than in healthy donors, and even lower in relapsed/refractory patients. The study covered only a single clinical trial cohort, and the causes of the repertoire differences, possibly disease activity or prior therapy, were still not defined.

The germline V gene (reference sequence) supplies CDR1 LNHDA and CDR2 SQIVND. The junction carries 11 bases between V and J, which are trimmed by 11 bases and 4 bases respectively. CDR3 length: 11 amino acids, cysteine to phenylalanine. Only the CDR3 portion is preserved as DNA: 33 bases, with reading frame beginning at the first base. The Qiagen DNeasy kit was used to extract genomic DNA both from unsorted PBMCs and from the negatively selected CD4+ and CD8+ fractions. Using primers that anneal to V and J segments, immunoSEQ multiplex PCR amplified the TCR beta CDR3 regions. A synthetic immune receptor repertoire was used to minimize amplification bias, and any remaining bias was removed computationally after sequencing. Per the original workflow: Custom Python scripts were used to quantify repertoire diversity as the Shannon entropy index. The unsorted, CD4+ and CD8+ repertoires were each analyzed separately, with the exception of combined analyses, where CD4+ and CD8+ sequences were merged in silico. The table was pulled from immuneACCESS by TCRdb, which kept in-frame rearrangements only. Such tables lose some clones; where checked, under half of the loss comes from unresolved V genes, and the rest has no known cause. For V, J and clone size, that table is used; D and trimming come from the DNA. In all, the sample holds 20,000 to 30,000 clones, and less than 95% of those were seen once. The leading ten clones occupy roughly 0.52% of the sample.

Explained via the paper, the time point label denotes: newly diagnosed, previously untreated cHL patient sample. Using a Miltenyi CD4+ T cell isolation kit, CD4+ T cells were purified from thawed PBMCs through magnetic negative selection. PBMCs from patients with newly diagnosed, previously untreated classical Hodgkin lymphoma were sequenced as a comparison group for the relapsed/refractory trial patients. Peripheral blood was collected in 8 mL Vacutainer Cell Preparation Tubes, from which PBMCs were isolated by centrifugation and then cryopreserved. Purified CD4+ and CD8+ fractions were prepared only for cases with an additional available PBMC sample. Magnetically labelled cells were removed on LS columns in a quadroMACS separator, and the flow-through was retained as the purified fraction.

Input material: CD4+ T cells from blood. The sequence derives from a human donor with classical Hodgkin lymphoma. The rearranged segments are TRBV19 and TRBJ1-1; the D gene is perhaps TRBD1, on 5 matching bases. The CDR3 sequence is CASGLGTEAFF. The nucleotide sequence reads TGTGCCTCGGGGCTCGGCACTGAAGCTTTCTTT.